Presented here are 29 T cell receptor beta chains from one specimen sequenced in a study of blood T cell repertoires in COVID-19. Profiled with immunoSEQ multiplex PCR; TCRdb holds only in-frame clones, not every one. Of 350,000 to 400,000 clones in the sample, roughly 90% were seen once. The sequenced material came from peripheral blood. Source of these receptors: a woman between 55 and 75 years old with COVID-19, enrolled during active disease.

A few counts support this clone. This same CDR3 is encoded by further DNA sequences in the sample. The V and J genes are TRBV5-1 and TRBJ2-7, with 7 bases identical to TRBD1. The germline gives CDR1 SGHRS, CDR2 YFSETQ. The J segment lost 4 bases and the V segment lost 4 bases, leaving 5 bases of the junction unmatched. The CDR3 has 13 amino acids. CDR3 protein: CASSRDSPYEQYF. For the CDR3, the DNA is TGCGCCAGCAGCCGGGACAGCCCTTACGAGCAGTACTTC.

This clone was recorded a few times. The chain links TRBV30 to TRBJ2-5; D is unclear. CDR3 length: 13 residues. Germline-derived CDR1 and CDR2 are GTSNPN and SVGIG (reference sequence). The V and J ends lost 4 bases and 0 bases respectively, with 9 bases between them. Written as DNA, the CDR3 is TGTGCCTGGAATCGAGAGTACCAAGAGACCCAGTACTTC. Protein sequence: CAWNREYQETQYF.

The chain couples TRBV6-2 or TRBV6-3 to TRBJ1-2; maybe TRBD1 (5 bases). This CDR3 comprises 19 residues. V lost 2 bases, J lost 9 bases, and 31 bases lay in between. Looked up from germline, CDR1 is MNHEY and CDR2 is SVGEGT. For the CDR3, the DNA is TGTGCCAGCAGTTACAGGCCTACCGGGATCCAGGGATATAGCGGGCGCTACACCTTC. It yields the protein CASSYRPTGIQGYSGRYTF.

The chain employs TRBV5-3 and TRBJ1-1; TRBD1 matches at 8 bases. TRBV5-3 is an ORF, with its function uncertain. The V and J ends lost 5 bases and 4 bases, in that order; junction bases with no gene match: 10. The CDR3 contains 15 residues. CDR3 amino acids: CARSPSTGGITEAFF. The CDR3 DNA is TGTGCCAGAAGTCCCTCAACAGGGGGTATCACTGAAGCTTTCTTT.

V gene TRBV2 combines with J gene TRBJ2-5; D remains ambiguous. The CDR3 runs to 11 residues. CDR1 and CDR2 from the germline V gene are SNHLY and FYNNEI. Deletions cut 3 bases from V and 5 bases from J, with 4 bases between. For the CDR3, the DNA is TGTGCCAGCAGTGAGGAGGAGACCCAGTACTTC. Encoded protein: CASSEEETQYF.

This sequence joins TRBV30 and TRBJ1-1; D unresolved. Germline V gene lookup returns CDR1 GTSNPN and CDR2 SVGIG (reference sequence). This CDR3 has 11 amino acids. V was clipped by 2 bases and J by 11 bases, with 12 bases between them. The CDR3 coding sequence is TGTGCCTGGAGTACGGCCAGGATTGCTTTCTTT. It yields the protein CAWSTARIAFF.

The chain combines TRBV2 with TRBJ1-6, with D hard to call. V shed 7 bases and J shed 10 bases, with 11 bases lying between them. This CDR3 comprises 12 residues. Looked up from germline, CDR1 is SNHLY and CDR2 is FYNNEI. The CDR3 bases are TGTGCCAGCAATCCGATACAGTCACCCCTCCACTTT. This encodes CASNPIQSPLHF. Complete variable domain (other parts from reference TRBV2 and TRBJ1-6): EPEVTQTPSHQVTQMGQEVILRCVPISNHLYFYWYRQILGQKVEFLVSFYNNEISEKSEIFDDQFSVERPDGSNFTLKIRSTKLEDSAMYFCASNPIQSPLHFGNGTRLTVT.

The chain couples TRBV5-1 to TRBJ1-1; D perhaps matches TRBD1 (6 bases). Trimming pared 4 bases from V and 4 bases from J, leaving 17 bases between. Germline V gene sequence: CDR1 SGHRS, CDR2 YFSETQ. The CDR3 covers 15 residues. The CDR3 coding sequence is TGCGCCAGCAGCGGAAACACAGGGTACGTCACTGAAGCTTTCTTT. Encoded protein: CASSGNTGYVTEAFF. Variable domain in full (rest from reference TRBV5-1 and TRBJ1-1): KAGVTQTPRYLIKTRGQQVTLSCSPISGHRSVSWYQQTPGQGLQFLFEYFSETQRNKGNFPGRFSGRQFSNSRSEMNVSTLELGDSALYLCASSGNTGYVTEAFFGQGTRLTVV.

The rearrangement uses TRBV9 and TRBJ2-3; the match to TRBD2 covers 9 bases. Germline V gene lookup returns CDR1 SGDLS and CDR2 YYNGEE. After removal of 2 bases from V and 4 bases from J, the junction contained 2 bases not matched to a gene. The CDR3 contains 14 residues. The DNA of the CDR3 is TGTGCCAGCAGCGTCAGCGGGGGGCCAGATACGCAGTATTTT. This codes for CASSVSGGPDTQYF.

The chain has TRBV4-1 and TRBJ1-1; TRBD1 is a possible D gene (5 bases). From germline, CDR1 is MGHRA and CDR2 YSYEKL. This CDR3 spans 18 amino acids. The V end lost 3 bases, the J end lost 0 bases, and 20 bases lay between the germline ends. CDR3 loop: CASSHLVAGRKLNTEAFF. The CDR3 DNA reads as TGCGCCAGCAGCCACCTAGTGGCAGGGCGCAAGTTGAACACTGAAGCTTTCTTT.

The chain is built from TRBV7-8 and TRBJ2-5, with 9 bases that match TRBD2. This CDR3 is 15 amino acids long. V shed 1 base and J 2 bases; nucleotides not matched to a gene: 2. Germline V gene lookup returns CDR1 SGHVS and CDR2 FQNEAQ. The CDR3 bases are TGTGCCAGCAGCTTAGGGCGGGGGGGGCAAGAGACCCAGTACTTC. Translating it yields CASSLGRGGQETQYF.

The chain carries TRBV5-1 and TRBJ2-3, with TRBD2 matching over 9 bases. The V and J ends lost 8 bases and 2 bases, in that order; junction bases with no gene match: 9. The CDR3 spans 15 residues. The germline V gene has CDR1 SGHRS and CDR2 YFSETQ. CDR3 loop: CASNERGDTTDTQYF. CDR3 nucleotide sequence: TGCGCCAGTAACGAGCGGGGGGATACCACAGATACGCAGTATTTT.

This sequence joins TRBV18 and TRBJ1-3, with TRBD1 matching 7 bases. CDR3 length: 16 amino acids. V dropped 6 bases and J dropped 0; count of bases not matched to a gene: 8. CDR1 is KGHSH and CDR2 is LQKENI in the germline V gene. The CDR3 DNA reads as TGTGCCAGCTCCCCAAGGACAGGACGCTCTGGAAACACCATATATTTT. This sequence encodes CASSPRTGRSGNTIYF. The full variable domain, with the rest looked up from reference TRBV18 and TRBJ1-3, is NAGVMQNPRHLVRRRGQEARLRCSPMKGHSHVYWYRQLPEEGLKFMVYLQKENIIDESGMPKERFSAEFPKEGPSILRIQQVVRGDSAAYFCASSPRTGRSGNTIYFGEGSWLTVV.

The rearrangement joins TRBV7-2 to TRBJ2-7, with D possibly matching TRBD2 (6 bases). Germline CDR1 SGHTA, CDR2 FQGNSA. V was shortened by 4 bases and J by 2 bases, with 12 bases between the two germline ends. There are 14 residues in the CDR3. The CDR3 sequence: CASSWRGATYEQYF. The CDR3 nucleotides read TGTGCCAGCAGCTGGAGGGGCGCGACCTACGAGCAGTACTTC. The complete variable domain, with remaining parts taken from reference TRBV7-2 and TRBJ2-7, reads GAGVSQSPSNKVTEKGKDVELRCDPISGHTALYWYRQSLGQGLEFLIYFQGNSAPDKSGLPSDRFSAERTGGSVSTLTIQRTQQEDSAVYLCASSWRGATYEQYFGPGTRLTVT.

V usage is TRBV7-8 and J usage is TRBJ1-5; D gene unclear. Germline assignment: CDR1 SGHVS and CDR2 FQNEAQ. V was clipped by 5 bases and J by 1 base, with 12 bases between them. The CDR3 is 15 residues long. Here the CDR3 DNA reads TGTGCCAGCAGCCGAGGGAGTGGAAGCAATCAGCCCCAGCATTTT. Translated: CASSRGSGSNQPQHF.

The gene calls are TRBV5-1 and TRBJ2-7; D perhaps matches TRBD1 (6 bases). Trimming removed 4 bases at V and 8 bases at J, with 16 bases between. The CDR3 runs to 13 residues. CDR1 and CDR2 (germline): SGHRS, YFSETQ. The CDR3 reads CASSPSAQGQQYF. The CDR3 nucleotides read TGCGCCAGCAGCCCTTCGGCGCAGGGGCAGCAGTACTTC.

The chain carries TRBV2 and TRBJ1-4; D unresolved. The CDR3 covers 15 residues. CDR1 is SNHLY and CDR2 is FYNNEI in the germline V gene. Trimming left V 4 bases short and J 2 bases short, with 11 bases between. The CDR3 DNA reads TGTGCCAGCAGTGCGCCGCTACCCACTAATGAAAAACTGTTTTTT. Its protein is CASSAPLPTNEKLFF.

The chain carries TRBV3-1 (or the pseudogene TRBV3-2) and TRBJ1-2, with 9 bases fitting TRBD1. Germline CDR1 LGHDT, CDR2 YNNKEL (reference sequence). V lost 0 bases to trimming and J lost 4 bases; unmatched junction nucleotides: 3. The CDR3 is made up of 15 amino acids. The CDR3 nucleotides read TGTGCCAGCAGCCAAGAACGGGACAGGGTCTATGGCTACACCTTC. This encodes CASSQERDRVYGYTF.

A single count supports this clone. This chain joins TRBV9 and TRBJ2-3, with D tentatively TRBD1 (5 bases). Trimming removed 5 bases from V and 2 bases from J, with 12 bases in between. The CDR3 loop spans 14 amino acids. Germline lookup yields CDR1 SGDLS and CDR2 YYNGEE. CDR3 sequence (DNA): TGTGCCAGCAGTACTCAGGGTTTCACAGATACGCAGTATTTT. Protein product: CASSTQGFTDTQYF.

The chain carries TRBV2 and TRBJ1-6; 9 bases line up with TRBD1. The CDR3 has 15 amino acids. Germline V gene lookup returns CDR1 SNHLY and CDR2 FYNNEI. The V and J ends lost 8 bases and 3 bases, in that order; junction bases with no gene match: 5. CDR3 amino acids: CASRRTGDYNSPLHF. CDR3 coding DNA: TGTGCCAGCCGGAGGACAGGGGACTATAATTCACCCCTCCACTTT.

This clone appeared once. The chain uses TRBV9 and TRBJ1-2, with TRBD1 identical over 8 bases. In germline, CDR1 is SGDLS, CDR2 YYNGEE. CDR3 length: 15 amino acids. Trimming at V came to 3 bases and at J to 7 bases, leaving 11 bases not matched to a gene. The CDR3 region is CASSEGGQGAAGYTF. Here the CDR3 DNA reads TGTGCCAGCAGCGAGGGAGGACAGGGAGCGGCTGGCTACACCTTC.

The rearrangement links TRBV4-3 to TRBJ1-6, with 8 bases fitting TRBD1. CDR1 is LGHNA and CDR2 is YSLEER in the germline V gene. The CDR3 consists of 14 residues. V shed 2 bases and J 8 bases; nucleotides not matched to a gene: 2. CDR3 residues: CASSQQGADSPLHF. The CDR3 DNA follows: TGCGCCAGCAGCCAACAGGGGGCTGATTCACCCCTCCACTTT.

V and J are TRBV5-1 and TRBJ1-6, with D unresolved. Germline V gene data show CDR1 as SGHRS and CDR2 as YFSETQ. V lost 4 bases, J lost 1 base, and 6 bases lay in between. CDR3 size: 14 residues. CDR3 nucleotide sequence: TGCGCCAGCAGCCTTCGGTCCTATAATTCACCCCTCCACTTT. The encoded protein is CASSLRSYNSPLHF.

CDR3 loop: CASSDDRSSGNTIYF. CDR3 coding DNA: TGTGCCAGCAGCGATGACAGGTCCTCTGGAAACACCATATATTTT. The V and J genes are TRBV3-1 (or the pseudogene TRBV3-2) and TRBJ1-3, with a weak D call TRBD1 (6 bases). Looked up from germline, CDR1 is LGHDT and CDR2 is YNNKEL (reference sequence). V was trimmed by 5 bases and J by 0 bases, leaving 11 bases between them. CDR3 length: 15 residues.

This rearrangement joins TRBV11-3 to TRBJ1-1; D ambiguous. Germline V CDR1 and CDR2: SGHNT, YENEEA. Trimming removed 5 bases at V and 6 bases at J, with 7 bases between. This CDR3 is built from 11 residues. The CDR3 nucleotides read TGTGCCAGCAGCCCCCTTTCTGAAGCTTTCTTT. It codes for CASSPLSEAFF.

This chain connects TRBV7-9 to TRBJ1-4, with a tentative D call TRBD1 (5 bases). Germline loops: CDR1 SEHNR, CDR2 FQNEAQ (reference sequence). V was trimmed by 5 bases and J by 0 bases, leaving 7 bases between them. The CDR3 extends over 14 amino acids. The CDR3 DNA follows: TGTGCCAGCAGCCGACAGTCAACTAATGAAAAACTGTTTTTT. As protein: CASSRQSTNEKLFF.

V gene TRBV6-5 combines with J gene TRBJ2-1; 10 bases are a match to TRBD2. Germline CDR1 is MNHEY and CDR2 is SVGAGI. V dropped 5 bases and J dropped 10; count of bases not matched to a gene: 8. The CDR3 runs to 14 residues. Here the CDR3 reads CASSLTSGFGEQFF. CDR3 coding DNA: TGTGCCAGCAGTCTGACTAGCGGGTTCGGCGAGCAGTTCTTC.

The chain links TRBV6-5 to TRBJ2-7; the D gene is possibly TRBD2 (5 bases). Per germline, CDR1 MNHEY and CDR2 SVGAGI. This CDR3 comprises 13 residues. Trimming removed 4 bases at V and 4 bases at J, with 11 bases between. The DNA for the CDR3 is TGTGCCAGCAGTTTTTCAGGAGGTTACGAGCAGTACTTC. Residues: CASSFSGGYEQYF.

V and J are TRBV7-3 and TRBJ2-7, with TRBD2 as a possible D gene (6 bases). CDR1 is SGHTA and CDR2 is FQGTGA in the germline V gene. Trimming took off 4 bases at V and 5 bases at J, with 18 bases between the two ends. The CDR3 sequence is 15 residues long. CDR3 nucleotide sequence: TGTGCCAGCAGCTGGGGGGATTCCCCCTTGGACGAGCAGTACTTC. Translation: CASSWGDSPLDEQYF. Using reference TRBV7-3 and TRBJ2-7 for the parts outside the CDR3, the full variable domain is GAGVSQTPSNKVTEKGKYVELRCDPISGHTALYWYRQSLGQGPEFLIYFQGTGAADDSGLPNDRFFAVRPEGSVSTLKIQRTERGDSAVYLCASSWGDSPLDEQYFGPGTRLTVT.